This T cell receptor (beta chain) was identified during a study of cytotoxic CD8 clonotypes in ibrutinib-treated CLL. Study-level information: Among patients, around 25 responded partially and 2 completely; roughly 14 then stayed remitted and some twelve progressed after median about 68 months. An average of about 250,000 productive templates and 80,000 to 95,000 productive rearrangements was obtained per sample.

This clone is termed large (0.1 to 1%). This CDR3 contains 13 residues. In germline, CDR1 is GTSNPN, CDR2 SVGIG (reference sequence). Trimming removed 7 bases at V and 8 bases at J, with 18 bases between. Libraries were prepared by immunoSEQ multiplex PCR; TCRdb keeps only in-frame clonotypes and omits some of them. The sample has some 40,000 clones, about 65% seen once; the top ten hold approximately 7%. V usage is TRBV30 and J usage is TRBJ2-1, with D perhaps TRBD2 (5 bases). The input for sequencing was PBMCs, taken at disease progression, from a patient treated with ibrutinib. This receptor was identified in a human donor with chronic lymphocytic leukemia. CDR3 amino acids: CAYNGIVMDEQFF. The CDR3 nucleotides are TGTGCCTATAACGGGATCGTCATGGATGAGCAGTTCTTC. The complete variable domain, with remaining parts taken from reference TRBV30 and TRBJ2-1, reads SQTIHQWPATLVQPVGSPLSLECTVEGTSNPNLYWYRQAAGRGLQLLFYSVGIGQISSEVPQNLSASRPQDRQFILSSKKLLLSDSGFYLCAYNGIVMDEQFFGPGTRLTVL.